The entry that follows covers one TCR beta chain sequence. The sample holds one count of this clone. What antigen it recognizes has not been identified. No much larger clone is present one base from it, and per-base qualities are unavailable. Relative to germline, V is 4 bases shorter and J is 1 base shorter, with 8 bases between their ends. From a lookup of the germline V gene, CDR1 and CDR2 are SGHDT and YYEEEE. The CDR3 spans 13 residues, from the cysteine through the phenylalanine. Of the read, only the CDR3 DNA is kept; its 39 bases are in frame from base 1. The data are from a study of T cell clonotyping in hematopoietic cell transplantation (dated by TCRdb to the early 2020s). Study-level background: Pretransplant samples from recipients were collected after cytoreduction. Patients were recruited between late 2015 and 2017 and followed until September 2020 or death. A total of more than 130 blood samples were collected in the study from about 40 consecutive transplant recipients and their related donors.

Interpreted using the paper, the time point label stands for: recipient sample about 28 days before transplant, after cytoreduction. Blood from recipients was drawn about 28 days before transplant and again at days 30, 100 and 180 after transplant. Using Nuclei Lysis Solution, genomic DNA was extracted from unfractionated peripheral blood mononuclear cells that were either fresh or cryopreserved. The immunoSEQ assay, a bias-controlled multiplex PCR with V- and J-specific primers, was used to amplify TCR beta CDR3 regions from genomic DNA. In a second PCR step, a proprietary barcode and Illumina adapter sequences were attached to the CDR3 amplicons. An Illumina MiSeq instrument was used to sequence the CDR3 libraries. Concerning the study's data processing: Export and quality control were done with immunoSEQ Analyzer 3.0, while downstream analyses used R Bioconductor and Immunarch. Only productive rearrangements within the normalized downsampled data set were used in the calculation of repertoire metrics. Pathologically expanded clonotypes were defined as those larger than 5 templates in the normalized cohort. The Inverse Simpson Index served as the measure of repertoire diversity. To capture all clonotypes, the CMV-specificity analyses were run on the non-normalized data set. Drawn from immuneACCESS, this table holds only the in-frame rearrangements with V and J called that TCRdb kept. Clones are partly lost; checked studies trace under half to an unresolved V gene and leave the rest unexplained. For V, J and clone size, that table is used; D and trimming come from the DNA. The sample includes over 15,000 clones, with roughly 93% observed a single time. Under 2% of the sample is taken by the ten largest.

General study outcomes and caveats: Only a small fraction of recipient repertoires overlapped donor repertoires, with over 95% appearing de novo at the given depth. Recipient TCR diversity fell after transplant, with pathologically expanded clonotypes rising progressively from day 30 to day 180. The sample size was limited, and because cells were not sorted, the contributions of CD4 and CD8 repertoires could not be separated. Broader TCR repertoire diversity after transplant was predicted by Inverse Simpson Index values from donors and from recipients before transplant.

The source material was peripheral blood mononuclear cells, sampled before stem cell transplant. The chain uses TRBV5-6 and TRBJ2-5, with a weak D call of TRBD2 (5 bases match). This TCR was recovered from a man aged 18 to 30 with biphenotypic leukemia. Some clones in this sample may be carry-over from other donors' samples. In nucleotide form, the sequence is TGTGCCAGCAGCCCTGGGAGCCAAGAGACCCAGTACTTC. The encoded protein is CASSPGSQETQYF.